These 20 T cell receptor beta chains were all obtained from the same sample, sequenced in a study of cytomegalovirus exposure and HLA in healthy donors. The PCR used 60 Vbeta and 13 Jbeta primers. The table came from immunoSEQ multiplex PCR; TCRdb's copy has only in-frame clones and leaves some out. The sample shows some 130,000 clones, roughly 83% of them seen only once. Material for sequencing was PBMCs. All receptors come from a girl aged 2 to 10 in good health and CMV-seronegative.

A single count supports this clone. This chain connects TRBV18 to TRBJ1-4; TRBD1 might be the D (6 bases). The ends were cut back, 3 bases at V and 2 bases at J, with 16 bases in the middle. Germline V gene lookup returns CDR1 KGHSH and CDR2 LQKENI. This CDR3 is built from 17 residues. CDR3 DNA sequence: TGTGCCAGCTCACCTGGGACACCTAGAACCACTAATGAAAAACTGTTTTTT. Its translation is CASSPGTPRTTNEKLFF.

The chain carries TRBV4-1 and TRBJ2-1; 12 nucleotides agree with TRBD2. From germline, CDR1 is MGHRA and CDR2 YSYEKL. J was trimmed by 8 bases and V by 2 bases; bases with no gene match: 4. CDR3 length: 15 residues. The CDR3 sequence: CASSQLTSGSYEQFF. The CDR3 coding sequence is TGCGCCAGCAGCCAATTGACTAGCGGGAGTTATGAGCAGTTCTTC.

The chain links TRBV27 to TRBJ1-5; D gene ambiguous. The V gene lost 8 bases and the J gene lost 4 bases, with 12 bases spanning the gap. The CDR3 contains 13 residues. Germline CDR1 reads MNHEY; CDR2 reads SMNVEV (reference sequence). The CDR3 nucleotides are TGTGCCAGCCGGAGGCAGGAAAATCAGCCCCAGCATTTT. This codes for CASRRQENQPQHF.

V usage is TRBV9 and J usage is TRBJ1-3; maybe TRBD1 (6 bases). The CDR3 runs to 17 residues. V gave up 4 bases and J gave up 2 bases, with 19 bases separating them. Germline assignment: CDR1 SGDLS and CDR2 YYNGEE. The CDR3: CASSPRSRGGPGNTIYF. The CDR3 DNA follows: TGTGCCAGCAGCCCCCGTAGCCGAGGGGGACCTGGAAACACCATATATTTT.

To note about this clone: The sample contains more than one DNA sequence encoding this CDR3. The CDR3 sequence: CASSLAGTDTQYF. The CDR3 nucleotides read TGTGCCAGCAGCTTGGCAGGGACAGATACGCAGTATTTT. The rearrangement links TRBV5-4 to TRBJ2-3, with TRBD1 as a possible D gene (5 bases). Between the trimmed V and J ends, which lost 0 bases and 3 bases, there was a span of 5 bases. The CDR3 runs 13 residues. Germline loops: CDR1 SGHNT, CDR2 YYREEE (reference sequence).

The chain is built from TRBV7-2 and TRBJ2-5, with TRBD1 as a possible D gene (5 bases). The ends were cut back, 1 base at V and 1 base at J, with 13 bases in the middle. This CDR3 spans 16 amino acids. Germline V gene lookup returns CDR1 SGHTA and CDR2 FQGNSA. For the CDR3, the DNA is TGTGCCAGCAGCTTAGAGGGGCGGATTCGCCAAGAGACCCAGTACTTC. Protein product: CASSLEGRIRQETQYF.

This rearrangement joins TRBV28 to TRBJ2-7; 9 positions agree with TRBD1. The trim removed 4 bases at V and 2 bases at J, leaving 9 bases unmatched. The CDR3 is 16 residues long. Germline lookup yields CDR1 MDHEN and CDR2 SYDVKM. CDR3 bases: TGTGCCAGCAGTTACGTGTTAGGGACAGGGACCTACGAGCAGTACTTC. The encoded protein is CASSYVLGTGTYEQYF.

The chain is built from TRBV5-4 and TRBJ1-1; D remains ambiguous. This CDR3 has 16 residues. Germline assignment: CDR1 SGHNT and CDR2 YYREEE (reference sequence). V lost 0 bases, J lost 4 bases, and 16 bases lay in between. In nucleotides, the CDR3 is TGTGCCAGCAGCTTGGGACGGAGTAGCTTCGGCACTGAAGCTTTCTTT. It translates to CASSLGRSSFGTEAFF.

This clone has more than one count but fewer than ten. At one end the junction does not follow the germline gene, possibly because of a read error. The V call is TRBV7-7, the J call TRBJ2-3; TRBD2 matches at 10 bases. The CDR3 runs 16 residues. CDR1 and CDR2 (germline): SSHAT, FNYEAQ (reference sequence). For the CDR3, the DNA is TGTGCTAGCAGCCCCCAACTAGCGGGGAGCACAGATACGCAGTATTTT. This gives the protein CASSPQLAGSTDTQYF.

The chain uses TRBV11-3 and TRBJ2-1; 10 bases fit TRBD2. This CDR3 spans 15 amino acids. V lost 5 bases, J lost 5 bases, and 6 bases stayed unmatched. The germline CDR1 and CDR2 sequences are SGHNT and YENEEA. The CDR3: CASSLAGVSHNEQFF. The CDR3 nucleotides read TGTGCCAGCAGCCTAGCGGGGGTTTCACACAATGAGCAGTTCTTC.

In its sample, this clone was seen once. The chain couples TRBV5-1 to TRBJ2-3, with 9 bases that match TRBD1. Germline V gene data show CDR1 as SGHRS and CDR2 as YFSETQ. The CDR3 loop spans 16 amino acids. J lost 0 bases, V lost 2 bases, and 4 bases had no gene match. The CDR3: CASSFFGTGSTDTQYF. The CDR3 nucleotides are TGCGCCAGCAGCTTCTTTGGGACAGGGAGCACAGATACGCAGTATTTT.

J is TRBJ1-2 and V is TRBV30; 9 bases map to TRBD1. Germline V gene lookup returns CDR1 GTSNPN and CDR2 SVGIG (reference sequence). The junction had 6 bases not matched to a gene; V was cut back by 3 bases and J by 4 bases. This CDR3 is built from 14 residues. Here the CDR3 reads CAWSLTGGGYGYTF. The CDR3 DNA is TGTGCCTGGAGCTTGACAGGGGGAGGCTATGGCTACACCTTC.

CDR3 residues: CASTQTSGTYEQYF. As DNA, the CDR3 is TGCGCCAGCACCCAGACTAGCGGTACCTACGAGCAGTACTTC. The V gene is TRBV5-1, the J gene TRBJ2-7; 9 bases are shared with TRBD2. The CDR3 runs to 14 residues. Trimming cost V 6 bases and J 2 bases; bases outside gene matches: 6. CDR1 and CDR2 from the germline V gene are SGHRS and YFSETQ.

The rearrangement uses TRBV27 and TRBJ2-7; TRBD2 aligns across 12 bases. In germline, CDR1 is MNHEY, CDR2 SMNVEV (reference sequence). V shed 6 bases and J 0 bases; nucleotides not matched to a gene: 9. CDR3 length: 17 residues. The CDR3: CASRPGLAGLSSYEQYF. The CDR3 coding sequence is TGTGCCAGCAGGCCGGGACTAGCGGGCCTTAGCTCCTACGAGCAGTACTTC.

The chain joins TRBV28 to TRBJ1-2; D is unclear. Germline CDR1 MDHEN, CDR2 SYDVKM. The V end lost 3 bases, the J end lost 2 bases, and 10 bases lay between the germline ends. CDR3 length: 14 amino acids. CDR3 nucleotide sequence: TGTGCCAGCAGTTTCCGGGAGGAAAACTATGGCTACACCTTC. This codes for CASSFREENYGYTF.

V is TRBV28 and J is TRBJ1-5; D unresolved. CDR3 length equals 12 residues. CDR1 MDHEN and CDR2 SYDVKM come from the germline V gene. The V gene lost 5 bases and the J gene lost 11 bases, with 13 bases spanning the gap. The CDR3 nucleotides read TGTGCCAGCAGTGACGACTTCATGGCCCAGCATTTT. It is translated as CASSDDFMAQHF.

The chain carries TRBV9 and TRBJ2-1; 10 bases fit TRBD2. Germline loops: CDR1 SGDLS, CDR2 YYNGEE. This CDR3 is 15 amino acids long. V was clipped by 4 bases and J by 4 bases; unmatched bases: 5. In DNA form, the CDR3 reads TGTGCCAGCAGCCCCGGACTAGCGGAGTACAATGAGCAGTTCTTC. Its translation: CASSPGLAEYNEQFF. Variable domain in full (rest from reference TRBV9 and TRBJ2-1): DSGVTQTPKHLITATGQRVTLRCSPRSGDLSVYWYQQSLDQGLQFLIQYYNGEERAKGNILERFSAQQFPDLHSELNLSSLELGDSALYFCASSPGLAEYNEQFFGPGTRLTVL.

This clone appeared a few times. The chain has TRBV18 and TRBJ2-6; D possibly corresponds to TRBD2 (5 bases). CDR1 and CDR2 (germline): KGHSH, LQKENI. The CDR3 has 14 residues. V gave up 3 bases and J gave up 6 bases, with 9 bases separating them. This CDR3 reads CASSPERVANVLTF. CDR3 nucleotide sequence: TGTGCCAGCTCACCCGAGAGGGTGGCCAACGTCCTGACTTTC.

This clone has just a few counts. Within the sample, other DNA sequences also encode this same CDR3. This sequence joins TRBV5-6 and TRBJ1-1; no clear D gene. The CDR3 has 14 amino acids. V dropped 3 bases and J dropped 2 bases, with 11 bases sitting between them. CDR1 is SGHDT and CDR2 is YYEEEE in the germline V gene. The CDR3 DNA sequence: TGTGCCAGCAGCTATTATGCGGCAAACACTGAAGCTTTCTTT. It translates to CASSYYAANTEAFF.

The rearrangement links TRBV7-6 to TRBJ2-7, with 7 bases aligning to TRBD2. The V and J ends lost 3 bases and 6 bases, in that order; junction bases with no gene match: 11. CDR3 size: 15 residues. Germline assignment: CDR1 SGHVS and CDR2 FNYEAQ. CDR3 nucleotide sequence: TGTGCCAGCAGCTTCACCTCGGGACTAACCAGCGAGCAGTACTTC. Amino acid sequence: CASSFTSGLTSEQYF.